This T cell receptor (beta chain) was sequenced for a study of beta chain features in type 1 diabetes. Broader study findings: TCRB CDR3s from Type 1 diabetes patients were moderately but significantly shorter in all four CD4+ subsets.

Germline-derived CDR1 and CDR2 are SNHLY and FYNNEI. This CDR3 spans 13 amino acids. V was clipped by 6 bases and J by 0 bases, with 9 bases between them. Comments on this clone: Its target is not known.

CD4+ cells of the naive, central memory, regulatory and stem cell-like memory types were sorted via CD45RO/CCR7/CD25/CD127/CD95/CD27. Purities in excess of 95% were seen in all sorted populations. The investigators reverse transcribed all of the isolated RNA, so they sequenced expressed TCRB transcripts. An average of approximately 3.6 million reads was obtained for naive, central memory and regulatory T cell samples. Using immunoSEQ multiplex PCR, the repertoire was profiled, and TCRdb retains in-frame clones only, with some absent. The table includes about 160,000 clones, roughly 9% detected once.

The TCR originated in a woman aged 25 to 39 with type 1 diabetes. The material sequenced was central memory CD4+ T cells from blood. The genes are TRBV2 and TRBJ2-7; D remains ambiguous. The CDR3 is CASSNINSYEQYF. The CDR3 coding sequence is TGTGCCAGCAGCAACATCAACTCCTACGAGCAGTACTTC.